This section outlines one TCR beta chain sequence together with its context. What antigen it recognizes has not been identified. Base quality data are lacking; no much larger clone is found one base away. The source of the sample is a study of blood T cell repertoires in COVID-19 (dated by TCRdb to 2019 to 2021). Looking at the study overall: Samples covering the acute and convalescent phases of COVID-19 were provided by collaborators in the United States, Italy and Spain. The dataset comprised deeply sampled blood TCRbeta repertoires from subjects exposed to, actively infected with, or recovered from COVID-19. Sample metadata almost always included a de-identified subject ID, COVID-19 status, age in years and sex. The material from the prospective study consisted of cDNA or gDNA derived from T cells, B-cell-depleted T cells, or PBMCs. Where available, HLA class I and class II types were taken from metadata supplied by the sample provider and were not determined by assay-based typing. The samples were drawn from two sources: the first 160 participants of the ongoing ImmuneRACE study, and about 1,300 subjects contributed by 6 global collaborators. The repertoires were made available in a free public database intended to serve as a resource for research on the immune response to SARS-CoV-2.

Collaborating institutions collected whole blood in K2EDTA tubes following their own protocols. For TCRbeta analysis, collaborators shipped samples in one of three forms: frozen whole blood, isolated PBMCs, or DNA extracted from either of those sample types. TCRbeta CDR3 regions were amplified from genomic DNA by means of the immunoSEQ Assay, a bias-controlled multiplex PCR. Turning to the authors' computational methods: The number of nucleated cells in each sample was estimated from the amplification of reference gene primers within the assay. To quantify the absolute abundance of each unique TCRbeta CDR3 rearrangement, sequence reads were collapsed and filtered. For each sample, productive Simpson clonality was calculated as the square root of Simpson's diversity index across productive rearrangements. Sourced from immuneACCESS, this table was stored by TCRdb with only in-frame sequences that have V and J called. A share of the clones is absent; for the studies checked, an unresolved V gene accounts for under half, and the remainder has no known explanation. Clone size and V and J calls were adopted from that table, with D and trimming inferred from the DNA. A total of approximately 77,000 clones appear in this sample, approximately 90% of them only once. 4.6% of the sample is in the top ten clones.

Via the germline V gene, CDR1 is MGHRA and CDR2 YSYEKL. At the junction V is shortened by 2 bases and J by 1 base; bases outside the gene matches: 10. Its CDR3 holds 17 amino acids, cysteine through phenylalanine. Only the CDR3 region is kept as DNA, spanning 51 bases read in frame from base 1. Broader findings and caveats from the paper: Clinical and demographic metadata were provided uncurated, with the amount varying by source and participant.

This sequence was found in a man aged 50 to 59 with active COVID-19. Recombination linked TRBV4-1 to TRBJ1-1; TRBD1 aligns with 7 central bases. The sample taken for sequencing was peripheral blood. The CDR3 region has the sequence CASSQQGGRQRNTEAFF. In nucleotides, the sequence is TGCGCCAGCAGCCAACAGGGGGGACGGCAACGGAACACTGAAGCTTTCTTT.